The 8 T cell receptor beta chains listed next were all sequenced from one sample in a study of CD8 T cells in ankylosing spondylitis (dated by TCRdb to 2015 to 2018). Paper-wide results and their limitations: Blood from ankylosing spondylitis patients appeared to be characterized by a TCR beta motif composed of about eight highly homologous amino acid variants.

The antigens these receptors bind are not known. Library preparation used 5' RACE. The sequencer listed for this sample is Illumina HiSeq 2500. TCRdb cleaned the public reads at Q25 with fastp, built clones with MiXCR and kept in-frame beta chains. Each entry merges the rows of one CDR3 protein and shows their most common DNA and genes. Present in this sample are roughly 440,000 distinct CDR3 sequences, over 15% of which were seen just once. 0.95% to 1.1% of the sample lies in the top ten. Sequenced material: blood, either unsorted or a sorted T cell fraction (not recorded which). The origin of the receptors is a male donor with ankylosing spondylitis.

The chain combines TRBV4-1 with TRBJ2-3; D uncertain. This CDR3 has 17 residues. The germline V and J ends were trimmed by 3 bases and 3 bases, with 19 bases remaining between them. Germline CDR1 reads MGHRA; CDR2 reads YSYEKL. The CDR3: CASSQGFLAPQTDTQYF. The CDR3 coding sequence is TGCGCCAGCAGCCAGGGGTTCTTGGCCCCCCAAACAGATACGCAGTATTTT.

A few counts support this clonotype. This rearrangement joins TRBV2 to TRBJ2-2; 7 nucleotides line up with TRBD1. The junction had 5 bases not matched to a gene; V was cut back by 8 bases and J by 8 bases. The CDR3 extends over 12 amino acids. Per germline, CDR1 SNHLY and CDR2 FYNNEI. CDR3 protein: CASGLQGGELFF. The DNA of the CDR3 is TGTGCCAGCGGGCTACAGGGGGGGGAGCTGTTTTTT.

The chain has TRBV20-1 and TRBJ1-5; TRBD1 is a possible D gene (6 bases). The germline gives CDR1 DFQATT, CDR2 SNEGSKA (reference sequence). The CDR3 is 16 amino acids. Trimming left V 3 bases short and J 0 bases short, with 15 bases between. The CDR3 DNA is TGCAGTGCTAGGGACGTCAGGGGCTATAGCAATCAGCCCCAGCATTTT. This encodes CSARDVRGYSNQPQHF.

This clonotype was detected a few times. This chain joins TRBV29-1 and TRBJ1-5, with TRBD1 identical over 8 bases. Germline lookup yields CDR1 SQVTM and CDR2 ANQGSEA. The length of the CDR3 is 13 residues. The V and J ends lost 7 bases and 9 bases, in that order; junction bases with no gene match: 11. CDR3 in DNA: TGCAGCGCCAGAGGACAGGGATCGGGGCCCCAGCATTTT. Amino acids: CSARGQGSGPQHF.

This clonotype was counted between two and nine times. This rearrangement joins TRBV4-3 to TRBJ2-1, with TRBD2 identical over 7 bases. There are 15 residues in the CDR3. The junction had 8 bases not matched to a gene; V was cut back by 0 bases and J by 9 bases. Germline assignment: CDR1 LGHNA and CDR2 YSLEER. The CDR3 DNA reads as TGCGCCAGCAGCCAAGAACCAGCGGGAACGTTTGAGCAGTTCTTC. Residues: CASSQEPAGTFEQFF.

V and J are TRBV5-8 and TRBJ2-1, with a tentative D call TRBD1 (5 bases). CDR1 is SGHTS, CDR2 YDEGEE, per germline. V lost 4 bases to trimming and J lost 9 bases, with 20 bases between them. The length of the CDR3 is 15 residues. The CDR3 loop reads CASSLYIPGIAEQFF. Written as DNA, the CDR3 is TGTGCCAGCAGCCTGTATATACCAGGGATCGCTGAGCAGTTCTTC.

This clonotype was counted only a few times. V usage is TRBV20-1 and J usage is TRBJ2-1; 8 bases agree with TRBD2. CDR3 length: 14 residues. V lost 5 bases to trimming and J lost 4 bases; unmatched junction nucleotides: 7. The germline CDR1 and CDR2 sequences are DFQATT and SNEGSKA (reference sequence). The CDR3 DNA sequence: TGCAGTGCTGCCCCCGGGACTAGATACAATGAGCAGTTCTTC. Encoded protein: CSAAPGTRYNEQFF.

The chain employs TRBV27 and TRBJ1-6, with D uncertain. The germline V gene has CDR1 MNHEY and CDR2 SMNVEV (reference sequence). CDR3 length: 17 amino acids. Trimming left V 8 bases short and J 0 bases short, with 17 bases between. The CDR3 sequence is CASALGGLSSYNSPLHF. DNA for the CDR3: TGTGCCAGCGCATTAGGAGGGCTTAGCTCCTATAATTCACCCCTCCACTTT.